This paragraph covers one T cell receptor (beta chain) sequence. What it binds is not known. This sample stems from a study of T cell responses to AZD1222 COVID-19 vaccine. It was second doses at about 4 or about 12 weeks that were pooled. Generated by immunoSEQ multiplex PCR, the TCRdb table keeps only in-frame clones and is missing some. This repertoire shows about 180,000 clones, just over 85% found once; its top ten account for roughly 12%. Study-level results: Dominant at 160-218 and 743-854, vaccine-associated CD4 TCRs also spanned spike. Only 5 or 6 individuals given AZD1222 were seropositive at baseline. Once two AZD1222 doses were given, Spike-specific TCR breadth and depth went up.

Looked up from germline, CDR1 is SEHNR and CDR2 is FQNEAQ (reference sequence). V lost 5 bases to trimming and J lost 5 bases, with 16 bases between them. The CDR3 spans 16 residues. This chain connects TRBV7-9 to TRBJ1-6, with D possibly being TRBD1 (6 bases). This clonotype was obtained from an adult who received the AZD1222 COVID-19 vaccine. The source was peripheral blood, collected 28 days after the second AZD1222 dose. The CDR3: CASSPRGQTNNSPLHF. In DNA form, the CDR3 reads TGTGCCAGCAGCCCGAGAGGACAGACTAATAATTCACCCCTCCACTTT.